The 3 T cell receptor beta chains below come from one sample, sequenced in a study of OX40 agonist ivuxolimab in advanced cancers. Clones were sequenced by immunoSEQ multiplex PCR, and TCRdb holds only the in-frame ones, with some missing. The sample records tens of thousands of clones, about 86% being singletons. Sequencing was performed on CD4+ or CD8+ T cells sorted from blood, taken in a trial of the OX40 agonist ivuxolimab. These receptors were collected from an adult with an advanced solid tumor such as melanoma, head and neck, liver or kidney cancer.

J is TRBJ2-7 and V is TRBV7-2; no clear D. The V end was cut by 4 bases, the J end by 6 bases, with 7 bases between. The CDR3 has 11 residues. The germline V gene has CDR1 SGHTA and CDR2 FQGNSA. The CDR3 coding sequence is TGTGCCAGCAGCTCTCAGTTCGAGCAGTACTTC. Protein: CASSSQFEQYF.

This clone was detected only once. V is TRBV7-2 and J is TRBJ2-3, with TRBD2 identical over 8 bases. After removal of 0 bases from V and 6 bases from J, the junction contained 5 bases not matched to a gene. In germline, CDR1 is SGHTA, CDR2 FQGNSA. CDR3 length equals 15 residues. In nucleotides, the CDR3 is TGTGCCAGCAGCTTAGCGCTGACTAGCGTGGATACGCAGTATTTT. This encodes CASSLALTSVDTQYF.

V usage is TRBV15 and J usage is TRBJ1-1, with a weak D call TRBD1 (6 bases). The CDR3 totals 16 residues. In germline, CDR1 is LNHNV, CDR2 YYDKDF (reference sequence). Trimming took 5 bases from V and 1 from J, leaving 17 bases between them. This CDR3 reads CATSSNRVWRNTEAFF. In DNA form, the CDR3 reads TGTGCCACCAGCTCGAACAGGGTCTGGAGGAACACTGAAGCTTTCTTT.